This T cell receptor beta chain was sequenced in a study of T cell repertoires in cytomegalovirus infection. In the study overall: Carrying CMV and the relevant HLA type showed in public TCR beta signatures. General study findings and limits: Carriers of CMV plus the relevant HLA were identified by cumulative public TCR beta family frequency. There were HLA-C-restricted CMV-specific TCR beta clonotypes dominating the ex vivo response.

A single record per CDR3 protein comes from TCRdb applying MiXCR to the reads. Counted here are 100,000 or so distinct CDR3 sequences, under 55% occurring once; the ten biggest clones make up less than 80%. Comments on this clonotype: The antigen remains undetermined.

This clonotype was sampled from a human donor in good health (CMV status not recorded). Some clones in this sample may be carry-over from other donors' samples. This specimen consisted of CD8+ T cells from cultured PBMCs, obtained from culture after CMV antigen stimulation.

CDR3 sequence (DNA): TGTGCCAGCAGTTTGTGGGCTTCGAACACTGAAGCTTTCTTT. Translated, it gives CASSLWASNTEAFF. The chain uses TRBV12-3 or TRBV12-4 and TRBJ1-1, with D unclear. Trimming took off 3 bases at V and 1 base at J, with 9 bases between the two ends. The CDR3 sequence is 14 residues long.